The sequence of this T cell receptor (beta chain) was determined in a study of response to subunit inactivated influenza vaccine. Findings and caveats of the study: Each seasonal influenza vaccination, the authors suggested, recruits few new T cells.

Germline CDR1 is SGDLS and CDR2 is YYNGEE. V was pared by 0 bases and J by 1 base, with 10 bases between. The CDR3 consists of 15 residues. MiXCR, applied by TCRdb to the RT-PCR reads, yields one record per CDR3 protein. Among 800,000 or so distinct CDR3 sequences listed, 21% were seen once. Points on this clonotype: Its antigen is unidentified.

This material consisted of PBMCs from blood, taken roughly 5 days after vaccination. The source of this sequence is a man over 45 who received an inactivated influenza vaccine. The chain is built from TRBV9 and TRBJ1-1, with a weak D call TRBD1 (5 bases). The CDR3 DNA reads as TGTGCCAGCAGCGTAGAGGGGCAGCCGAACACTGAAGCTTTCTTT. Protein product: CASSVEGQPNTEAFF.